A single sample gave rise to the 21 T cell receptor beta chains below, sequenced in a study of technical replicates of blood from a few donors. Clones were read by immunoSEQ multiplex PCR, and TCRdb kept only the in-frame ones, dropping some. Here the sample spans some 74,000 clones, approximately 90% being singletons. The sequencing sample was made of T cells isolated from PBMCs. The receptors were sampled from a human donor in good health.

The genes are TRBV9 and TRBJ1-1, with D maybe TRBD1 (5 bases). V was clipped by 5 bases and J by 4 bases, with 15 bases between them. Germline CDR1 reads SGDLS; CDR2 reads YYNGEE. The length of the CDR3 is 14 residues. CDR3 bases: TGTGCCAGCAGACCCGGGGGTTGGAGCACTGAAGCTTTCTTT. Protein: CASRPGGWSTEAFF.

This clone appeared a single time. This chain uses TRBV15 with TRBJ2-7; D may be TRBD1 (5 bases). This CDR3 is 12 amino acids long. The germline V gene encodes CDR1 LNHNV and CDR2 YYDKDF (reference sequence). Trimming pared 0 bases from V and 6 bases from J, leaving 6 bases between. CDR3 coding DNA: TGTGCCACCAGCAGAGAGGGGCGCGAGCAGTACTTC. It translates to CATSREGREQYF. The full variable domain, its missing parts supplied by reference TRBV15 and TRBJ2-7, is DAMVIQNPRYQVTQFGKPVTLSCSQTLNHNVMYWYQQKSSQAPKLLFHYYDKDFNNEADTPDNFQSRRPNTSFCFLDIRSPGLGDTAMYLCATSREGREQYFGPGTRLTVT.

This clone was observed a handful of times. The V call is TRBV4-3, the J call TRBJ2-2, with 8 bases fitting TRBD2. Trimming took 0 bases from V and 4 from J; bases not matched to a gene: 4. The germline CDR1 and CDR2 sequences are LGHNA and YSLEER. CDR3 length equals 16 residues. CDR3 amino acids: CASSQEGLEVTGELFF. CDR3 in DNA: TGCGCCAGCAGCCAAGAGGGACTAGAAGTCACCGGGGAGCTGTTTTTT.

V gene TRBV29-1 combines with J gene TRBJ2-1, with TRBD2 matching 9 bases. V dropped 3 bases and J dropped 5; count of bases not matched to a gene: 5. The CDR3 spans 14 residues. Germline CDR1 reads SQVTM; CDR2 reads ANQGSEA. Here the CDR3 reads CSVERLAGNNEQFF. CDR3 DNA: TGCAGCGTTGAGCGCCTAGCGGGAAACAATGAGCAGTTCTTC.

The rearrangement joins TRBV19 to TRBJ2-1; maybe TRBD2 (6 bases). The CDR3 totals 15 residues. The V end was cut by 3 bases, the J end by 2 bases, with 11 bases between. The germline CDR1 and CDR2 sequences are LNHDA and SQIVND (reference sequence). The CDR3 DNA is TGTGCCAGTAGTATCGTCGGCGGGACCTACAATGAGCAGTTCTTC. It is translated as CASSIVGGTYNEQFF. Complete variable domain (other parts from reference TRBV19 and TRBJ2-1): DGGITQSPKYLFRKEGQNVTLSCEQNLNHDAMYWYRQDPGQGLRLIYYSQIVNDFQKGDIAEGYSVSREKKESFPLTVTSAQKNPTAFYLCASSIVGGTYNEQFFGPGTRLTVL.

This clone is a singleton in its sample. V and J are TRBV19 and TRBJ1-2, with D perhaps matching TRBD1 (5 bases). With 3 bases removed from V and 6 bases from J, the gap between germline ends came to 11 bases. CDR3 length: 13 amino acids. Germline CDR1 reads LNHDA; CDR2 reads SQIVND (reference sequence). CDR3 DNA sequence: TGTGCCAGTAGTATGGGAGGGGCGGATGGCTACACCTTC. This gives the protein CASSMGGADGYTF.

The chain has TRBV5-6 and TRBJ2-1; TRBD2 matches at 7 bases. CDR1 and CDR2 from the germline V gene are SGHDT and YYEEEE. This CDR3 is 16 amino acids long. V lost 5 bases to trimming and J lost 9 bases; unmatched junction nucleotides: 17. CDR3 coding DNA: TGTGCCAGCAGTTTCGGATTGGCGGGAGTGGATATTGAGCAGTTCTTC. Its translation is CASSFGLAGVDIEQFF.

This clone occurred a few times. This chain joins TRBV30 and TRBJ1-5; no clear D. The V end lost 1 base, the J end lost 9 bases, and 4 bases lay between the germline ends. CDR3 length: 10 amino acids. The germline V gene has CDR1 GTSNPN and CDR2 SVGIG (reference sequence). CDR3 bases: TGTGCCTGGAGTGATCGGCCCCAGCATTTT. This encodes CAWSDRPQHF.

V gene TRBV27 combines with J gene TRBJ1-2, with 9 bases fitting TRBD1. The CDR3 loop spans 14 amino acids. After removal of 6 bases from V and 8 bases from J, the junction contained 10 bases not matched to a gene. The germline gives CDR1 MNHEY, CDR2 SMNVEV (reference sequence). The CDR3 DNA reads as TGTGCCAGCAGGCGAACAGGGGGCCCTTCCGGCTACACCTTC. Amino acids: CASRRTGGPSGYTF.

This sequence joins TRBV27 and TRBJ2-7, with 9 bases lining up with TRBD1. V lost 3 bases, J lost 0 bases, and 3 bases stayed unmatched. CDR1 is MNHEY, CDR2 SMNVEV, per germline (reference sequence). This CDR3 spans 15 amino acids. The CDR3, as DNA: TGTGCCAGCAGTTTTTGGACAGGGGACTCCTACGAGCAGTACTTC. This codes for CASSFWTGDSYEQYF.

This rearrangement joins TRBV11-2 to TRBJ2-4, with 7 nucleotides matching TRBD1. The CDR3 has 17 amino acids. V dropped 7 bases and J dropped 0; count of bases not matched to a gene: 12. Looked up from germline, CDR1 is SGHAT and CDR2 is FQNNGV. The CDR3 nucleotides read TGTGCCAGCAACTCAGAAGTGAGGGGGCTAGCCAAAAACATTCAGTACTTC. Amino acids: CASNSEVRGLAKNIQYF.

The chain uses TRBV2 and TRBJ2-3; 8 bases are a match to TRBD2. Per the germline V gene, CDR1 is SNHLY and CDR2 is FYNNEI. The V segment lost 5 bases and the J segment 0 bases; nucleotides outside the gene matches: 7. This CDR3 has 16 amino acids. Here the CDR3 DNA reads TGTGCCAGCAGTTCAATAACTAGCGGTAGCACAGATACGCAGTATTTT. This codes for CASSSITSGSTDTQYF.

The chain links TRBV7-9 to TRBJ2-3; TRBD1 is a possible D gene (6 bases). Trimming cost V 2 bases and J 1 base, with 7 bases left between them. The CDR3 is made up of 14 amino acids. The germline CDR1 and CDR2 sequences are SEHNR and FQNEAQ (reference sequence). The CDR3 region has the DNA TGTGCCAGCAGCTTACGACAGGGCACAGATACGCAGTATTTT. This gives the protein CASSLRQGTDTQYF.

V gene TRBV7-2 combines with J gene TRBJ2-7, with TRBD2 matching over 11 bases. J was trimmed by 8 bases and V by 3 bases; bases with no gene match: 12. The CDR3 is 16 residues long. Germline CDR1 and CDR2: SGHTA and FQGNSA. CDR3 nucleotide sequence: TGTGCCAGCAGCTTTATGACCGGGACTAGCGGAACTCAGCAGTACTTC. This translates into CASSFMTGTSGTQQYF. Filled out from reference TRBV7-2 and TRBJ2-7, the complete variable domain reads GAGVSQSPSNKVTEKGKDVELRCDPISGHTALYWYRQSLGQGLEFLIYFQGNSAPDKSGLPSDRFSAERTGGSVSTLTIQRTQQEDSAVYLCASSFMTGTSGTQQYFGPGTRLTVT.

V gene TRBV11-3 combines with J gene TRBJ2-2, with D possibly being TRBD1 (6 bases). The CDR3 runs to 13 residues. V lost 4 bases, J lost 6 bases, and 9 bases lay in between. Germline V lookup: CDR1 SGHNT, CDR2 YENEEA. This CDR3 is CASSWTVPGELFF. For the CDR3, the DNA is TGTGCCAGCAGCTGGACAGTCCCCGGGGAGCTGTTTTTT.

The chain's CDR3 is CASSSGTGLDTQYF. CDR3 coding DNA: TGTGCCAGCAGCTCCGGGACAGGGTTAGATACGCAGTATTTT. The J gene is TRBJ2-3, the V gene TRBV5-4; 9 bases align to TRBD1. Trimming removed 3 bases from V and 5 bases from J; junction bases left unmatched: 4. This CDR3 has 14 residues. Looked up from germline, CDR1 is SGHNT and CDR2 is YYREEE (reference sequence). Full variable domain (rest looked up from reference TRBV5-4 and TRBJ2-3): ETGVTQSPTHLIKTRGQQVTLRCSSQSGHNTVSWYQQALGQGPQFIFQYYREEENGRGNFPPRFSGLQFPNYSSELNVNALELDDSALYLCASSSGTGLDTQYFGPGTRLTVL.

In this sample, this clone turned up once. V and J are TRBV15 and TRBJ2-2, with 7 bases aligning to TRBD1. V lost 5 bases to trimming and J lost 8 bases; unmatched junction nucleotides: 8. CDR1 and CDR2 (germline): LNHNV, YYDKDF (reference sequence). This CDR3 contains 14 residues. CDR3 nucleotides: TGTGCCACCAGCTTGGACAGGCGACTGGGGGAGCTGTTTTTT. As protein: CATSLDRRLGELFF. The full variable domain, completed using reference TRBV15 and TRBJ2-2, is DAMVIQNPRYQVTQFGKPVTLSCSQTLNHNVMYWYQQKSSQAPKLLFHYYDKDFNNEADTPDNFQSRRPNTSFCFLDIRSPGLGDTAMYLCATSLDRRLGELFFGEGSRLTVL.

V usage is TRBV30 and J usage is TRBJ2-1; unclear D gene. The CDR3 has 12 amino acids. The germline V gene encodes CDR1 GTSNPN and CDR2 SVGIG (reference sequence). V shed 5 bases and J shed 3 bases, with 8 bases lying between them. CDR3 nucleotides: TGTGCCTGGGCACTTTTCTACAATGAGCAGTTCTTC. Its translation is CAWALFYNEQFF. The variable domain in full, with the rest retrieved from reference TRBV30 and TRBJ2-1, is SQTIHQWPATLVQPVGSPLSLECTVEGTSNPNLYWYRQAAGRGLQLLFYSVGIGQISSEVPQNLSASRPQDRQFILSSKKLLLSDSGFYLCAWALFYNEQFFGPGTRLTVL.

The V and J genes are TRBV4-3 and TRBJ1-2; the D gene is possibly TRBD1 (5 bases). The germline V gene encodes CDR1 LGHNA and CDR2 YSLEER. Trimming left V 1 base short and J 7 bases short, with 13 bases between. This CDR3 has 14 residues. In DNA form, the CDR3 reads TGCGCCAGCAGCCAAGTCGGGAGGGGAACTGGCTACACCTTC. It translates to CASSQVGRGTGYTF.

CDR3 region: CASSEITGTYEQYF. CDR3 sequence (DNA): TGCGCCAGCAGTGAGATTACCGGGACCTACGAGCAGTACTTC. This chain connects TRBV10-1 to TRBJ2-7; D might be TRBD2 (5 bases). Germline V gene lookup returns CDR1 WNHNN and CDR2 SYGVQD (reference sequence). Trimming removed 2 bases from V and 2 bases from J, with 10 bases in between. CDR3 size: 14 residues.

This clone was seen only once. The V and J genes are TRBV13 and TRBJ1-1; 7 bases fit TRBD1. The CDR3 sequence is 12 residues long. Germline trimming cut 6 bases from V and 6 bases from J; bases unmatched to any gene: 4. CDR1 is PRHDT, CDR2 FYEKMQ, per germline (reference sequence). The CDR3 region is CASRDRGPEAFF. The CDR3 DNA reads TGTGCCAGCAGAGATAGGGGGCCTGAAGCTTTCTTT.